This TCR beta chain was profiled in a study of blood T cell repertoires in COVID-19. Produced via immunoSEQ multiplex PCR; TCRdb's table is partial and in-frame only. The sample consists of 220,000 or so clones, around 87% of them appearing once. Per germline, CDR1 MNHEY and CDR2 SVGAGI. The germline V and J ends were trimmed by 3 bases and 1 base, with 9 bases remaining between them. This CDR3 is built from 14 residues. This TCR came from a young man who had been exposed to COVID-19. Sequenced: PBMCs or T cells enriched from blood (not recorded which). The V gene is TRBV6-5, the J gene TRBJ2-5, with TRBD2 as a possible D gene (6 bases). CDR3 sequence reads: CASSYMRGQETQYF. Written as DNA, the CDR3 is TGTGCCAGCAGTTATATGCGGGGCCAAGAGACCCAGTACTTC.